These 27 T cell receptor beta chains originate from one sample sequenced in a study of OX40 agonist ivuxolimab in advanced cancers. Sequencing was performed with immunoSEQ multiplex PCR; in TCRdb, only in-frame clones are kept and a portion is missing. This sample carries tens of thousands of clones, around 86% of them seen once, and the ten largest clones take 2% to 3%. Material: CD4+ or CD8+ T cells sorted from blood, obtained in a trial of the OX40 agonist ivuxolimab. These TCRs come from an adult with an advanced solid tumor such as melanoma, head and neck, liver or kidney cancer.

The chain couples TRBV7-6 to TRBJ1-5, with 8 bases aligning to TRBD1. V gave up 4 bases and J gave up 2 bases; unmatched junction bases: 4. Germline V lookup: CDR1 SGHVS, CDR2 FNYEAQ. This CDR3 is built from 15 residues. CDR3 sequence: CASSSQTGGNQPQHF. CDR3 DNA sequence: TGTGCCAGCAGCTCCCAGACAGGGGGCAATCAGCCCCAGCATTTT.

This chain joins TRBV6-5 and TRBJ2-7; D tentatively reads TRBD1 or TRBD2 (6 bases each). V lost 2 bases and J 0 bases, leaving 11 bases between the germline ends. The CDR3 runs 15 residues. Looked up from germline, CDR1 is MNHEY and CDR2 is SVGAGI. The CDR3 DNA reads as TGTGCCAGCAGTTACGGGGGGCCGCCCTCCTACGAGCAGTACTTC. Protein: CASSYGGPPSYEQYF.

The gene calls are TRBV27 and TRBJ2-5; the match to TRBD1 covers 8 bases. Germline-derived CDR1 and CDR2 are MNHEY and SMNVEV (reference sequence). The CDR3 totals 15 residues. J gave up 4 bases and V 5 bases, and 9 bases lay outside the gene matches. CDR3 loop: CASSGTGSWGETQYF. In DNA form, the CDR3 reads TGTGCCAGCAGTGGGACAGGCTCTTGGGGAGAGACCCAGTACTTC.

This chain links TRBV6-5 with TRBJ1-5; tentatively, D is TRBD1 (5 bases). V lost 0 bases and J lost 4, with 10 bases in between. Germline CDR1 and CDR2: MNHEY and SVGAGI. CDR3 length: 15 residues. The CDR3 coding sequence is TGTGCCAGCAGTTACTCGAAAAGGGGAAATCAGCCCCAGCATTTT. Protein sequence: CASSYSKRGNQPQHF.

The chain carries TRBV6-6 and TRBJ2-5; TRBD2 matches at 10 bases. The junction had 10 bases not matched to a gene; V was cut back by 7 bases and J by 5 bases. Germline V lookup: CDR1 MNHNY, CDR2 SVGAGI (reference sequence). This CDR3 has 15 amino acids. CDR3 nucleotide sequence: TGTGCCAGCAACCTAGCGGGGGCCTTGTTCGAGACCCAGTACTTC. Translation gives CASNLAGALFETQYF.

The chain carries TRBV7-9 and TRBJ2-1, with D tentatively TRBD2 (6 bases). The CDR3 is 14 residues long. Germline assignment: CDR1 SEHNR and CDR2 FQNEAQ (reference sequence). Trimming left V 5 bases short and J 10 bases short, with 18 bases between. The DNA for the CDR3 is TGTGCCAGCAGCATGACTGGGGGGTGGAGGGAGCAGTTCTTC. Amino acid sequence: CASSMTGGWREQFF.

This chain uses TRBV6-5 with TRBJ2-7; no clear D gene. Germline CDR1 reads MNHEY; CDR2 reads SVGAGI. Trimming took off 5 bases at V and 0 bases at J, with 14 bases between the two ends. The CDR3 loop spans 15 amino acids. The CDR3 coding sequence is TGTGCCAGCAGTCCTGACCGTCCCCCCTCCTACGAGCAGTACTTC. Protein product: CASSPDRPPSYEQYF.

The table lists this clone with a few counts. This CDR3 reads CASSLVQGGSEQYF. As DNA, the CDR3 is TGTGCCAGCAGCTTAGTACAGGGTGGGAGCGAGCAGTACTTC. This chain links TRBV7-2 with TRBJ2-7; a weak D match, TRBD1 (6 bases). The CDR3 sequence is 14 residues long. The ends were cut back, 1 base at V and 6 bases at J, with 13 bases in the middle. CDR1 and CDR2 from the germline V gene are SGHTA and FQGNSA. The whole variable domain, remainder taken from reference TRBV7-2 and TRBJ2-7, is GAGVSQSPSNKVTEKGKDVELRCDPISGHTALYWYRQSLGQGLEFLIYFQGNSAPDKSGLPSDRFSAERTGGSVSTLTIQRTQQEDSAVYLCASSLVQGGSEQYFGPGTRLTVT.

Only one count was recorded for this clone. The gene calls are TRBV6-5 and TRBJ1-2, with D unclear. V gave up 5 bases and J gave up 5 bases, with 12 bases separating them. Germline V gene sequence: CDR1 MNHEY, CDR2 SVGAGI. This CDR3 comprises 13 residues. CDR3: CASSRDPLYGYTF. CDR3 nucleotide sequence: TGTGCCAGCAGTCGGGATCCCTTATATGGCTACACCTTC.

The J gene is TRBJ2-1, the V gene TRBV5-4; 9 bases are shared with TRBD2. The CDR3 totals 16 residues. V shed 3 bases, J shed 4 bases, and the junction held 8 bases outside the gene matches. Per the germline V gene, CDR1 is SGHNT and CDR2 is YYREEE (reference sequence). The CDR3 region is CASSSGAGGDYNEQFF. The CDR3 coding sequence is TGTGCCAGCAGCTCGGGAGCGGGGGGCGATTACAATGAGCAGTTCTTC.

The CDR3, as DNA: TGTGCCTGGAATCATGACACTGAAGCTTTCTTT. Its translation: CAWNHDTEAFF. The V gene is TRBV30, the J gene TRBJ1-1; D gene unclear. CDR3 size: 11 residues. The germline V gene has CDR1 GTSNPN and CDR2 SVGIG (reference sequence). Trimming took off 4 bases at V and 3 bases at J, with 6 bases between the two ends.

The chain couples TRBV7-3 to TRBJ2-3; D ambiguous. The length of the CDR3 is 17 residues. Trimming cost V 1 base and J 1 base, with 15 bases left between them. Germline V gives CDR1 SGHTA, CDR2 FQGTGA. CDR3 sequence (DNA): TGTGCCAGCAGCTTAAGGGTGGCCCGGGCGGGCACAGATACGCAGTATTTT. It codes for CASSLRVARAGTDTQYF.

The chain recombines TRBV5-4 with TRBJ2-2, with 7 bases lining up with TRBD2. The CDR3 length is 16 residues. CDR1 is SGHNT, CDR2 YYREEE, per germline (reference sequence). The trim removed 4 bases at V and 5 bases at J, leaving 11 bases unmatched. CDR3 region: CASSALGAGVTGELFF. The CDR3 bases are TGTGCCAGCAGCGCCCTAGGGGCGGGGGTGACCGGGGAGCTGTTTTTT.

V is TRBV28 and J is TRBJ2-3; either TRBD1 or TRBD2 may fit D (6 bases each). This CDR3 is built from 14 residues. V was pared by 6 bases and J by 0 bases, with 10 bases between. Germline CDR1 is MDHEN and CDR2 is SYDVKM. CDR3 sequence (DNA): TGTGCCAGCAGGTCGGGGGCTAGCACAGATACGCAGTATTTT. Its protein product is CASRSGASTDTQYF.

The rearrangement links TRBV29-1 to TRBJ1-1; a weak D match, TRBD1 (6 bases). The CDR3 contains 11 residues. V lost 6 bases and J lost 8, with 13 bases in between. CDR1 is SQVTM, CDR2 ANQGSEA, per germline. For the CDR3, the DNA is TGCAGCGTAAAAGGGGGAATGGAAGCTTTCTTT. This gives the protein CSVKGGMEAFF.

The rearrangement links TRBV28 to TRBJ2-7; 7 bases agree with TRBD1. The CDR3 extends over 15 amino acids. Germline V gene lookup returns CDR1 MDHEN and CDR2 SYDVKM. The V and J ends lost 5 bases and 5 bases, in that order; junction bases with no gene match: 12. The CDR3 here is CASSPSPTGYHEQYF. CDR3 in DNA: TGTGCCAGCAGTCCATCCCCGACAGGGTACCACGAGCAGTACTTC. The full variable domain, with the rest looked up from reference TRBV28 and TRBJ2-7, is DVKVTQSSRYLVKRTGEKVFLECVQDMDHENMFWYRQDPGLGLRLIYFSYDVKMKEKGDIPEGYSVSREKKERFSLILESASTNQTSMYLCASSPSPTGYHEQYFGPGTRLTVT.

The J gene is TRBJ2-7, the V gene TRBV6-1; a possible D gene is TRBD2 (5 bases). CDR3 size: 17 residues. The germline CDR1 and CDR2 sequences are MNHNS and SASEGT. V was shortened by 2 bases and J by 0 bases, with 17 bases between the two germline ends. In DNA form, the CDR3 reads TGTGCCAGCAGTGAATATTGGCCCGGGGTCCACTCCTACGAGCAGTACTTC. Translation: CASSEYWPGVHSYEQYF.

This chain links TRBV6-6 with TRBJ1-2, with a possible D match to TRBD1 (5 bases). CDR1 and CDR2 (germline): MNHNY, SVGAGI (reference sequence). Trimming removed 8 bases from V and 8 bases from J, with 12 bases in between. The CDR3 has 11 amino acids. The CDR3 DNA reads as TGTGCCAGCGGGCAGGGAGGAGGCTACACCTTC. It encodes CASGQGGGYTF.

The V and J genes are TRBV5-5 and TRBJ2-7; D is possibly TRBD1 (6 bases). In germline, CDR1 is SGHKS, CDR2 YYEKEE (reference sequence). There are 12 residues in the CDR3. V dropped 2 bases and J dropped 10 bases, with 13 bases sitting between them. The CDR3: CASSLLQGNQYF. CDR3 nucleotides: TGTGCCAGCAGCTTACTCCAGGGGAATCAGTACTTC.

V and J are TRBV9 and TRBJ2-3; TRBD1 is a possible D gene (5 bases). Trimming shortened V by 7 bases and J by 1 base, and 19 bases separated the two germline ends. The CDR3 consists of 16 residues. Germline lookup yields CDR1 SGDLS and CDR2 YYNGEE. CDR3 DNA sequence: TGTGCCAGCTCTGAGGACACAGGACCGGGCACAGATACGCAGTATTTT. Protein: CASSEDTGPGTDTQYF.

In its sample, this clone was seen a few times. The chain couples TRBV7-6 to TRBJ1-6, with D possibly being TRBD1 (6 bases). CDR1 and CDR2 from the germline V gene are SGHVS and FNYEAQ. The V and J ends lost 5 bases and 6 bases respectively, with 29 bases between them. CDR3 size: 20 residues. The CDR3: CASSPSWTASSKRINSPLHF. The CDR3 DNA sequence: TGTGCCAGCAGCCCGAGTTGGACAGCGTCTTCGAAGAGAATTAATTCACCCCTCCACTTT.

The chain joins TRBV27 to TRBJ1-4; tentative D call: TRBD1 (6 bases). Germline V gives CDR1 MNHEY, CDR2 SMNVEV (reference sequence). Between the trimmed V and J ends, which lost 7 bases and 8 bases, there was a span of 14 bases. The CDR3 runs 13 residues. The CDR3 spells CASKPRGGEKLFF. CDR3 nucleotides: TGTGCCAGCAAACCTAGGGGGGGGGAAAAACTGTTTTTT.

The J gene is TRBJ1-1, the V gene TRBV4-2, with a weak D call TRBD1 (6 bases). This CDR3 region has 16 residues. Trimming left V 4 bases short and J 0 bases short, with 15 bases between. Germline V gene sequence: CDR1 LGHNA, CDR2 YNFKEQ. The CDR3 nucleotides read TGTGCCAGCAGCCTATACACAGGGATCATGAACACTGAAGCTTTCTTT. Protein product: CASSLYTGIMNTEAFF.

Only one count was recorded for this clone. The gene calls are TRBV11-2 and TRBJ2-5; 7 nucleotides agree with TRBD2. Germline V gives CDR1 SGHAT, CDR2 FQNNGV. CDR3 length: 17 residues. Germline trimming cut 2 bases from V and 5 bases from J; bases unmatched to any gene: 14. The CDR3 loop reads CASSLRVKTSSPETQYF. The CDR3 region has the DNA TGTGCCAGCAGCTTACGGGTCAAGACTAGCTCTCCGGAGACCCAGTACTTC.

J is TRBJ2-7 and V is TRBV2; TRBD1 matches 7 bases. The germline V gene encodes CDR1 SNHLY and CDR2 FYNNEI. With V trimmed by 5 bases and J by 6 bases, 4 bases remained unmatched. This CDR3 is built from 12 residues. The CDR3 sequence is CASSQQGSEQYF. Here the CDR3 DNA reads TGTGCCAGCAGTCAACAGGGGAGCGAGCAGTACTTC.

This clone was observed a few times. The J gene is TRBJ1-1, the V gene TRBV5-1; D perhaps matches TRBD1 (5 bases). Per the germline V gene, CDR1 is SGHRS and CDR2 is YFSETQ. The V gene lost 0 bases and the J gene lost 0 bases, with 9 bases spanning the gap. This CDR3 is 15 amino acids long. CDR3 protein: CASSLDPGVNTEAFF. CDR3 DNA sequence: TGCGCCAGCAGCTTGGACCCGGGGGTGAACACTGAAGCTTTCTTT.

The CDR3 sequence: CASSPNATVTYEQYF. DNA of the CDR3: TGTGCCAGCAGCCCGAACGCGACGGTGACCTACGAGCAGTACTTC. This rearrangement joins TRBV7-9 to TRBJ2-7; D unresolved. V was trimmed by 5 bases and J by 2 bases, leaving 16 bases between them. CDR1 is SEHNR, CDR2 FQNEAQ, per germline (reference sequence). The CDR3 covers 15 residues.